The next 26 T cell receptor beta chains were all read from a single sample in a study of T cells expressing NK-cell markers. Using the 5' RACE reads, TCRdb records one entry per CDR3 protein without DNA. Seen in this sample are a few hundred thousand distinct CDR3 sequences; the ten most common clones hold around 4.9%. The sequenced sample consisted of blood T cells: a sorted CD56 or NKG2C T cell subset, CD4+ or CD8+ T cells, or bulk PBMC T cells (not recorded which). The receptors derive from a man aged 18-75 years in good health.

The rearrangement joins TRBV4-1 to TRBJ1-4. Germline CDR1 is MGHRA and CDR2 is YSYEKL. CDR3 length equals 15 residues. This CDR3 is CASSQVGIANEKLFF.

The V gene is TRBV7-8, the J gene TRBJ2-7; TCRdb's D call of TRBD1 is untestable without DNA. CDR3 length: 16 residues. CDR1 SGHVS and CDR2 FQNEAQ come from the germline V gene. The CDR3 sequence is CASSLQAQGIGYEQYF.

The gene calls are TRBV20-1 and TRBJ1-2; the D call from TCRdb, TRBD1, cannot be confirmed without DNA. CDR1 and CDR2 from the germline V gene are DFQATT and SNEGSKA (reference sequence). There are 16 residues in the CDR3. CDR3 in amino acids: CSASRGTAQSLYGYTF.

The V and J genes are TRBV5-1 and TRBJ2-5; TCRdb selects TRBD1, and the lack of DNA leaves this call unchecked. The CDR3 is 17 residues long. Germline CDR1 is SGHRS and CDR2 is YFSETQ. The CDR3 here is CASSLGRQFSYQETQYF.

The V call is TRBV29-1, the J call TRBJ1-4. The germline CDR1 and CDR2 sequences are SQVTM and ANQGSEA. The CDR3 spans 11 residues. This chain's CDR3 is CSIQRVEKLFF. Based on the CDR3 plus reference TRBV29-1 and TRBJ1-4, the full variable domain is SAVISQKPSRDICQRGTSLTIQCQVDSQVTMMFWYRQQPGQSLTLIATANQGSEATYESGFVIDKFPISRPNLTFSTLTVSNMSPEDSSIYLCSIQRVEKLFFGSGTQLSVL.

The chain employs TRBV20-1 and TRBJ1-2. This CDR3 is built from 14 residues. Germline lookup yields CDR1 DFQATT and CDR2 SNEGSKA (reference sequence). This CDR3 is CSARKGVGNYGYTF.

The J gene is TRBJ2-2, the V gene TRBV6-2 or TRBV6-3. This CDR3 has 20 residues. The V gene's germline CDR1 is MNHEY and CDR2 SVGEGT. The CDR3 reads CASSYSIREGGSSNTGELFF.

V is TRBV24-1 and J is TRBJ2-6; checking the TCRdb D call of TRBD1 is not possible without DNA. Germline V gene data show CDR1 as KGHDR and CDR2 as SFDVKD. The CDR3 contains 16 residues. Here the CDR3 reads CATSDPVSSGANVLTF.

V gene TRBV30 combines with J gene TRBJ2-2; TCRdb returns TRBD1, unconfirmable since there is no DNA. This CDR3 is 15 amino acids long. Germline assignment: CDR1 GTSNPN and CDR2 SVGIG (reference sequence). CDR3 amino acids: CAWSLRDRDGGELFF.

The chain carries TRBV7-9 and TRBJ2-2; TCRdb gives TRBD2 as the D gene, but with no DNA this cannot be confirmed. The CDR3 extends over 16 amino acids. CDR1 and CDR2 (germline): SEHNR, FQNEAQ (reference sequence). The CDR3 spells CASSVTSGANTGELFF.

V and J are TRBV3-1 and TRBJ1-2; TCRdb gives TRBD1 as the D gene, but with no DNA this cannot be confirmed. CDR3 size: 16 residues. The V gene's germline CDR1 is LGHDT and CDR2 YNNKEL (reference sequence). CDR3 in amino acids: CASSQRGTSGTYGYTF.

CDR3 amino acids: CASSPRGVNTDTQYF. This chain joins TRBV9 and TRBJ2-3; TCRdb's assignment of TRBD2 cannot be checked, as there is no DNA. Germline V CDR1 and CDR2: SGDLS, YYNGEE. The CDR3 extends over 15 amino acids.

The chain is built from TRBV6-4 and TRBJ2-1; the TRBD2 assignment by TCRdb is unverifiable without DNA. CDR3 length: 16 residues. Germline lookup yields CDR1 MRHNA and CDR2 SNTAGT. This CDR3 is CASSDTLAGGYNEQFF.

CDR3 protein: CSARIRGVADTQYF. The chain couples TRBV20-1 to TRBJ2-3; lacking DNA, the TRBD1 call made by TCRdb goes unchecked. CDR1 DFQATT and CDR2 SNEGSKA come from the germline V gene (reference sequence). There are 14 residues in the CDR3.

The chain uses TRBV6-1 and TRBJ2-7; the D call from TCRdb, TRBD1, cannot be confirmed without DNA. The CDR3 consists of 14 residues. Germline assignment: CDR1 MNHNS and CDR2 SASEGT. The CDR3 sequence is CASRAGTRDNEQYF.

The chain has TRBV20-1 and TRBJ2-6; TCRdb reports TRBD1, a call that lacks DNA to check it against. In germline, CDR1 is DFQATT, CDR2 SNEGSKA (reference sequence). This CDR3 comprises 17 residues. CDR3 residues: CSAGPRGPGSGANVLTF.

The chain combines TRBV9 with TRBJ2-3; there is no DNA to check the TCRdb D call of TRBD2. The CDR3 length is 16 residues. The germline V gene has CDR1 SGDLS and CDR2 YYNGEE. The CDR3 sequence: CASSVVGLAGEDTQYF.

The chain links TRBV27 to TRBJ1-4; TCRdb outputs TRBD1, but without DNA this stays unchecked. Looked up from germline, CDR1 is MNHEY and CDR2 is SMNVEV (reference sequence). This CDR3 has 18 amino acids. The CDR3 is CASKARTGSWPTNEKLFF.

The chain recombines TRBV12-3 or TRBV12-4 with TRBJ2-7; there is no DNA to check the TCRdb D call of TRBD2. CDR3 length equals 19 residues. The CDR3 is CASSFLGYSGSLSSYEQYF.

The CDR3 reads CASSSWTGSTGELFF. This chain joins TRBV4-1 and TRBJ2-2; the TRBD1 assignment by TCRdb is unverifiable without DNA. Germline V CDR1 and CDR2: MGHRA, YSYEKL. There are 15 residues in the CDR3.

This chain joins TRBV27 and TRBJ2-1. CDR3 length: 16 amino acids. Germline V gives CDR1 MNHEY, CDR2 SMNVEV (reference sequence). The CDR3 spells CASSLLGTSSYNEQFF.

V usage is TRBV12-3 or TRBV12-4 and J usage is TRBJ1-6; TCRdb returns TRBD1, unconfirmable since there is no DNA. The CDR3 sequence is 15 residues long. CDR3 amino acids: CASSFGGQGYSPLHF.

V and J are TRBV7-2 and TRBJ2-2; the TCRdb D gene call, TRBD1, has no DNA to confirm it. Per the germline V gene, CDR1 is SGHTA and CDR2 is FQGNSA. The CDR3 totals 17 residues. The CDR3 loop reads CASSLRGQVTNTGELFF. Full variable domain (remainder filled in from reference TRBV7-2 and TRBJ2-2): GAGVSQSPSNKVTEKGKDVELRCDPISGHTALYWYRQSLGQGLEFLIYFQGNSAPDKSGLPSDRFSAERTGGSVSTLTIQRTQQEDSAVYLCASSLRGQVTNTGELFFGEGSRLTVL.

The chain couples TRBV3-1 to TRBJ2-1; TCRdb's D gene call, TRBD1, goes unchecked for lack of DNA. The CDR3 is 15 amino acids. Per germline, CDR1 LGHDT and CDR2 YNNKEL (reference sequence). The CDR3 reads CASSPPPPLREEQFF.

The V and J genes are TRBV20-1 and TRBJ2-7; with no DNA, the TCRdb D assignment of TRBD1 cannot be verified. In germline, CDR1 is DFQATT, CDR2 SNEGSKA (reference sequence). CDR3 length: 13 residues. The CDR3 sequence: CSARSGAFYEQYF.

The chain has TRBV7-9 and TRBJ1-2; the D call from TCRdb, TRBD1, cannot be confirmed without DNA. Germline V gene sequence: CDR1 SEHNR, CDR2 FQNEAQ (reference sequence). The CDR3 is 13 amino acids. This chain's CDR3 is CASSGSRGSGYTF.